This entry lists 6 T cell receptor beta chains sequenced from one sample in a study of blood T cell repertoires in COVID-19. The assay was immunoSEQ multiplex PCR, and TCRdb's table has in-frame clones only and misses some. The data contain 300,000 to 400,000 clones, about 90% of them singletons. Sequences were obtained from PBMCs or T cells enriched from blood (not recorded which). The source is a woman aged 25 to 39 who had recovered from COVID-19.

The chain uses TRBV24-1 and TRBJ2-2, with D perhaps TRBD1 (5 bases). This CDR3 comprises 14 residues. V was cut by 6 bases and J by 2 bases, with 9 bases left in between. CDR1 and CDR2 (germline): KGHDR, SFDVKD. The CDR3 region has the DNA TGTGCCACCAGTATTCAGGGTAACACCGGGGAGCTGTTTTTT. Protein sequence: CATSIQGNTGELFF.

V and J are TRBV19 and TRBJ2-1, with 14 bases fitting TRBD2. V was clipped by 9 bases and J by 5 bases; unmatched bases: 6. Germline loops: CDR1 LNHDA, CDR2 SQIVND (reference sequence). This CDR3 is 15 amino acids long. The CDR3 DNA is TGTGCCAGAGGGACTAGCGGGGGTCCCCACAATGAGCAGTTCTTC. The encoded protein is CARGTSGGPHNEQFF.

The chain combines TRBV19 with TRBJ1-4, with D possibly matching TRBD1 (5 bases). Trimming pared 3 bases from V and 8 bases from J, leaving 13 bases between. Per germline, CDR1 LNHDA and CDR2 SQIVND (reference sequence). This CDR3 comprises 14 residues. CDR3 nucleotides: TGTGCCAGTAGTATGAGCAGGGTAGGAGAAAAACTGTTTTTT. It encodes CASSMSRVGEKLFF.

V is TRBV5-1 and J is TRBJ1-6; TRBD1 aligns across 8 bases. In germline, CDR1 is SGHRS, CDR2 YFSETQ. The CDR3 sequence is 16 residues long. Trimming at V came to 2 bases and at J to 4 bases, leaving 5 bases not matched to a gene. CDR3: CASSFNGQGYNSPLHF. CDR3 nucleotide sequence: TGCGCCAGCAGCTTCAACGGACAGGGTTATAATTCACCCCTCCACTTT.

The J gene is TRBJ1-1, the V gene TRBV7-8; a weak D match, TRBD1 (5 bases). Germline assignment: CDR1 SGHVS and CDR2 FQNEAQ. The V gene lost 5 bases and the J gene lost 4 bases, with 20 bases spanning the gap. The CDR3 consists of 16 residues. In DNA, the CDR3 is TGTGCCAGCAGCCGTTCGGTCGCAGGGAAGAGCACTGAAGCTTTCTTT. It codes for CASSRSVAGKSTEAFF.

The V gene is TRBV11-2, the J gene TRBJ2-5; a weak D match, TRBD1 (6 bases). This CDR3 contains 14 residues. Germline values: CDR1 SGHAT, CDR2 FQNNGV. Trimming shortened V by 5 bases and J by 0 bases, and 10 bases separated the two germline ends. CDR3 loop: CASSGGRYQETQYF. The CDR3 nucleotides read TGTGCCAGCAGCGGGGGCCGATACCAAGAGACCCAGTACTTC.